This T cell receptor (beta chain) was recorded in a study of CD8 T cells in Susac syndrome. The length of the CDR3 is 12 residues. CDR1 and CDR2 from the germline V gene are MNHEY and SMNVEV (reference sequence). Between the trimmed V and J ends, which lost 8 bases and 6 bases, there was a span of 13 bases. CD8+ and CD4+ T cells from blood underwent TCR beta sequencing, which was carried out in a high-throughput format. When the RNA was reverse transcribed, random hexamers were used with an input of 0.5 to 1 ug. TCRdb reprocessed the immunoSEQ multiplex PCR reads via MiXCR and lists one record per CDR3 protein. In the table there are some 120,000 distinct CDR3 sequences, around 94% of which are singletons.

The sample was CD4+ T cells from PBMCs. This receptor was obtained from a human donor with multiple sclerosis. V is TRBV27 and J is TRBJ1-2; a possible D gene is TRBD1 (5 bases). The CDR3 sequence is CASRTGGNGYTF. CDR3 DNA sequence: TGTGCCAGCCGAACGGGGGGGAATGGCTACACCTTC.